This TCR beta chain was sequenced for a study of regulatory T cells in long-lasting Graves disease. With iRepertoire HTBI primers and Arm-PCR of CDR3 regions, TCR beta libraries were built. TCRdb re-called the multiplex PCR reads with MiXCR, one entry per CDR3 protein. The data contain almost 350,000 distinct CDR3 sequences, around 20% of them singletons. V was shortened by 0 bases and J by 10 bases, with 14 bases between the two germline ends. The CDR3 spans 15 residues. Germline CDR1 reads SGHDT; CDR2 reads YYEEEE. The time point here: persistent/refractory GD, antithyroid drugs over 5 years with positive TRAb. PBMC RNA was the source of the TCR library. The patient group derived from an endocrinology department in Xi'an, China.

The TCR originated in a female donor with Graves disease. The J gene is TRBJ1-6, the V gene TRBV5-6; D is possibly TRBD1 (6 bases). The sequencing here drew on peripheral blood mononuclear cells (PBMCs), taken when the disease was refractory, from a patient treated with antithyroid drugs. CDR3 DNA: TGTGCCAGCAGCTTGGGCAGGACAGCGGGCTCACCCCTCCACTTT. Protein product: CASSLGRTAGSPLHF.